These T cell receptor beta chains were read from a single sample in a study of shared clonotypes between healthy human individuals. Some clones are missing from TCRdb's copy, which holds only in-frame ones; the method was immunoSEQ multiplex PCR. The sample has over 2 million clones, 85% to 95% seen once. Source material: naive CD4+ T cells sorted from blood. These receptor sequences come from a young man in good health. The conserved cysteine and the conserved F or W are not part of the CDR3 here. For some rows the clone size is stated as once, few or many, or as a class when expanded; others skip it.

V gene	clone size	J gene	CDR3 protein
TRBV6-1	NA	TRBJ2-4	ASSIRGPGDIQY
TRBV4-3	NA	TRBJ1-5	ASSPSIGTGHQPQH
TRBV11-2	many	TRBJ1-1	ASSLDQVNTEAF
TRBV15	NA	TRBJ1-4	ATSRDGLALATNEKLF
TRBV5-1	NA	TRBJ2-4	ASSSTSNIQY
TRBV7-9	NA	TRBJ2-3	ASTRGDTQY
TRBV7-2	NA	TRBJ2-3	ASSSLAGPDTQY
TRBV5-1	NA	TRBJ2-3	ASSLRTSGISADTQY
TRBV7-2	NA	TRBJ1-5	ASSLGVHSNQPQH
TRBV5-1	NA	TRBJ1-2	ASSQSQLYGYT
TRBV18	NA	TRBJ2-5	ASSPPGLGARQETQY
TRBV11-2	NA	TRBJ2-7	ASSLPLASGGYEQY
TRBV5-4	once	TRBJ2-7	ASSPGTGQMFSYEQY
TRBV18	NA	TRBJ1-2	ASSLAGQGAQGYT
TRBV2	NA	TRBJ1-3	ASSEAGAPGNTIY
TRBV12-5	NA	TRBJ2-7	ASGHDGYEQY
TRBV7-2	few	TRBJ2-1	ASSLAISYGGNEQF
TRBV5-4	NA	TRBJ2-3	ASSLDGVWTDTQY
TRBV5-1	NA	TRBJ2-4	ASSYPGTGGKNIQY
TRBV19	NA	TRBJ1-6	ASSKIRGSPLH
TRBV5-1	NA	TRBJ2-2	ASSIQTGGGTGELF
TRBV9	NA	TRBJ2-5	ASSVAFGVTETQY
TRBV4-3	NA	TRBJ2-7	ASSQEGGTYEQY
TRBV6-4	NA	TRBJ1-2	ASSATGGPYGYT
TRBV2	NA	TRBJ1-4	ASSENEKLF
TRBV7-2	NA	TRBJ1-2	ASSLSREGFGYT
TRBV10-3	NA	TRBJ2-2	AIRSSGGTGELF
TRBV7-9	once	TRBJ2-3	ASSFNTQY
TRBV18	once	TRBJ2-7	ASSREGSYEQY
TRBV10-3	NA	TRBJ1-5	AISEGEEANQPQH
TRBV6-5	NA	TRBJ2-7	ASSYGLGRSYEQY
TRBV25-1	NA	TRBJ1-6	ASSGSTGNSPLH
TRBV6-5	NA	TRBJ2-1	ASSSHKEQF
TRBV2	NA	TRBJ2-7	ASRGDSYSYEQY
TRBV7-2	NA	TRBJ1-1	ASSLQGGTEAF
TRBV2	NA	TRBJ1-2	ASSEAPRSGYT
TRBV9	NA	TRBJ1-5	ASSAGNSNQPQH
TRBV25-1	NA	TRBJ2-4	ASSETAGSKNIQY